These 27 T cell receptor beta chains were sequenced from one sample in a study of shared clonotypes between healthy human individuals. CD45RO negativity and positive selection for CCR7 defined naive CD8 cells, a population that excluded terminally differentiated effector memory CD45RA+ cells. Data came from immunoSEQ multiplex PCR; TCRdb stores just in-frame clones and leaves some out. The sample has hundreds of thousands of clones; around 96% are singletons. Sequencing was carried out using naive CD8+ T cells sorted from blood. These receptors were obtained from a woman in her twenties or thirties in good health.

The chain joins TRBV7-9 to TRBJ1-1; D unresolved. V was clipped by 6 bases and J by 8 bases, with 13 bases between them. This CDR3 spans 12 amino acids. Germline assignment: CDR1 SEHNR and CDR2 FQNEAQ (reference sequence). The chain's CDR3 is CASSYSQKEAFF. The CDR3 DNA reads TGTGCCAGCAGTTACTCGCAGAAGGAAGCTTTCTTT. The full variable domain, rest sourced from reference TRBV7-9 and TRBJ1-1, is DTGVSQNPRHKITKRGQNVTFRCDPISEHNRLYWYRQTLGQGPEFLTYFQNEAQLEKSRLLSDRFSAERPKGSFSTLEIQRTEQGDSAMYLCASSYSQKEAFFGQGTRLTVV.

The chain is built from TRBV5-1 and TRBJ2-2; D not resolved. CDR3 length equals 16 residues. The V end lost 0 bases, the J end lost 4 bases, and 13 bases lay between the germline ends. Germline V gene lookup returns CDR1 SGHRS and CDR2 YFSETQ. The CDR3 DNA reads as TGCGCCAGCAGCTTGGTAGTTTCAACCGGCACCGGGGAGCTGTTTTTT. Its translation is CASSLVVSTGTGELFF.

The genes are TRBV28 and TRBJ1-2; TRBD1 matches at 8 bases. Germline lookup yields CDR1 MDHEN and CDR2 SYDVKM. V was pared by 4 bases and J by 1 base, with 5 bases of the junction left unmatched. This CDR3 is 15 amino acids long. Here the CDR3 DNA reads TGTGCCAGCAGTTCCCGGACAGGGAATAACTATGGCTACACCTTC. This sequence encodes CASSSRTGNNYGYTF.

CDR3 nucleotide sequence: TGTGCCAGCAGCGGCGGTCGCGGAAACACCATATATTTT. As protein: CASSGGRGNTIYF. The chain uses TRBV7-8 and TRBJ1-3; D is unclear. Germline values: CDR1 SGHVS, CDR2 FQNEAQ. CDR3 size: 13 residues. V lost 5 bases to trimming and J lost 4 bases, with 9 bases between them. Complete variable domain (other parts from reference TRBV7-8 and TRBJ1-3): GAGVSQSPRYKVAKRGQDVALRCDPISGHVSLFWYQQALGQGPEFLTYFQNEAQLDKSGLPSDRFFAERPEGSVSTLKIQRTQQEDSAVYLCASSGGRGNTIYFGEGSWLTVV.

The genes are TRBV4-2 and TRBJ1-4; D unresolved. The CDR3 extends over 15 amino acids. Germline values: CDR1 LGHNA, CDR2 YNFKEQ. V shed 3 bases and J shed 0 bases, with 8 bases lying between them. CDR3 region: CASSQPGATNEKLFF. The CDR3, as DNA: TGTGCCAGCAGCCAGCCAGGAGCAACTAATGAAAAACTGTTTTTT.

V is TRBV5-1 and J is TRBJ1-1, with D possibly being TRBD1 (5 bases). Trimming took 1 base from V and 4 from J, leaving 14 bases between them. CDR1 is SGHRS and CDR2 is YFSETQ in the germline V gene. The CDR3 has 15 amino acids. DNA of the CDR3: TGCGCCAGCAGCTTGTGGGACCTAATCAGCACTGAAGCTTTCTTT. This gives the protein CASSLWDLISTEAFF.

The gene calls are TRBV7-8 and TRBJ1-2; D is unresolved. With 1 base removed from V and 4 bases from J, the gap between germline ends came to 10 bases. This CDR3 is built from 14 residues. The germline V gene has CDR1 SGHVS and CDR2 FQNEAQ. The CDR3 bases are TGTGCCAGCAGCTTAGGAGACGGGCCCTATGGCTACACCTTC. It codes for CASSLGDGPYGYTF.

The chain links TRBV14 to TRBJ1-1; no clear D gene. Deletions cut 1 base from V and 10 bases from J, with 19 bases between. Looked up from germline, CDR1 is SGHDN and CDR2 is FVKESK. The CDR3 length is 15 residues. The CDR3 loop reads CASSQAPHPRGGAFF. As DNA, the CDR3 is TGTGCCAGCAGCCAAGCCCCCCATCCACGAGGAGGAGCTTTCTTT.

Of note for this clone: Other nucleotide sequences from this sample produce the same CDR3. The chain carries TRBV5-1 and TRBJ2-7; the D gene is possibly TRBD1 (6 bases). The CDR3 contains 14 residues. CDR1 and CDR2 (germline): SGHRS, YFSETQ. V dropped 0 bases and J dropped 0 bases, with 7 bases sitting between them. The CDR3 bases are TGCGCCAGCAGCTTGGTGGACAGCTCCTACGAGCAGTACTTC. Translating gives CASSLVDSSYEQYF.

This rearrangement joins TRBV7-8 to TRBJ1-5, with D possibly being TRBD1 (6 bases). Trimming cost V 1 base and J 5 bases, with 9 bases left between them. CDR1 and CDR2 (germline): SGHVS, FQNEAQ. This CDR3 contains 14 residues. The CDR3 reads CASSLVDSYQPQHF. The CDR3 DNA follows: TGTGCCAGCAGCTTAGTGGACAGTTATCAGCCCCAGCATTTT.

This sequence joins TRBV7-9 and TRBJ2-5; D is ambiguous. Trimming took off 4 bases at V and 4 bases at J, with 13 bases between the two ends. Germline loops: CDR1 SEHNR, CDR2 FQNEAQ (reference sequence). The length of the CDR3 is 14 residues. The CDR3 coding sequence is TGTGCCAGCAGCTCCGAGGTGGTGCGAGAGACCCAGTACTTC. It is translated as CASSSEVVRETQYF.

To note about this clone: The sample holds other DNA sequences that translate to the same CDR3. V gene TRBV4-1 combines with J gene TRBJ2-5; D not certain. The J call is uncertain, as TRBJ2-7 better fits the DNA end. The CDR3 covers 13 residues. The V gene's germline CDR1 is MGHRA and CDR2 YSYEKL. The DNA for the CDR3 is TGCGCCAGCAGCCAAGACCGGGCATACGAGCAGTACTTC. It translates to CASSQDRAYEQYF.

The V and J genes are TRBV27 and TRBJ2-7; 11 bases are a match to TRBD2. The germline V gene encodes CDR1 MNHEY and CDR2 SMNVEV (reference sequence). The V segment lost 7 bases and the J segment 2 bases; nucleotides outside the gene matches: 10. The CDR3 is made up of 16 amino acids. The CDR3 reads CASTATLAGGAYEQYF. CDR3 in DNA: TGTGCCAGCACCGCTACTCTAGCGGGGGGCGCCTACGAGCAGTACTTC.

This chain joins TRBV2 and TRBJ1-5; TRBD1 matches at 8 bases. The CDR3 consists of 14 residues. The J segment lost 2 bases and the V segment lost 6 bases, leaving 3 bases of the junction unmatched. Germline assignment: CDR1 SNHLY and CDR2 FYNNEI. DNA for the CDR3: TGTGCCAGCAGCACAGGGGGAGGCAATCAGCCCCAGCATTTT. Its protein is CASSTGGGNQPQHF.

This chain links TRBV13 with TRBJ2-7; D might be TRBD2 (6 bases). This CDR3 is 13 amino acids long. Between the trimmed V and J ends, which lost 4 bases and 3 bases, there was a span of 10 bases. The germline V gene encodes CDR1 PRHDT and CDR2 FYEKMQ (reference sequence). CDR3: CASSSPTSYEQYF. CDR3 nucleotide sequence: TGTGCCAGCAGCTCGCCGACTAGCTACGAGCAGTACTTC. The full variable domain, in which reference TRBV13 and TRBJ2-7 provide the parts outside the CDR3, is AAGVIQSPRHLIKEKRETATLKCYPIPRHDTVYWYQQGPGQDPQFLISFYEKMQSDKGSIPDRFSAQQFSDYHSELNMSSLELGDSALYFCASSSPTSYEQYFGPGTRLTVT.

The chain employs TRBV11-2 and TRBJ2-7, with 8 positions matching TRBD2. J was trimmed by 3 bases and V by 3 bases; bases with no gene match: 19. Germline V gene lookup returns CDR1 SGHAT and CDR2 FQNNGV. The CDR3 contains 19 residues. In nucleotides, the CDR3 is TGTGCCAGCAGCTTCCAACTAGGCGGGGAGCGGGAGAGGGGCTACGAGCAGTACTTC. Protein sequence: CASSFQLGGERERGYEQYF.

This chain's CDR3 is CASSLMRGSTDTQYF. The CDR3 DNA reads as TGTGCCAGCAGTTTGATGCGGGGAAGCACAGATACGCAGTATTTT. The chain employs TRBV28 and TRBJ2-3, with a possible D match to TRBD2 (6 bases). V was trimmed by 3 bases and J by 0 bases, leaving 10 bases between them. CDR3 length: 15 amino acids. Germline lookup yields CDR1 MDHEN and CDR2 SYDVKM.

DNA of the CDR3: TGTGCCAGCAGCTTAGTGGTCAGCTTTGAGACCCAGTACTTC. Amino acids: CASSLVVSFETQYF. The V call is TRBV7-9, the J call TRBJ2-5, with unresolved D. CDR1 and CDR2 from the germline V gene are SEHNR and FQNEAQ (reference sequence). The CDR3 runs 14 residues. V was cut by 1 base and J by 5 bases, with 11 bases left in between.

The chain couples TRBV7-6 to TRBJ1-5; tentative D call: TRBD1 (5 bases). Between the trimmed V and J ends, which lost 5 bases and 5 bases, there was a span of 10 bases. Looked up from germline, CDR1 is SGHVS and CDR2 is FNYEAQ. This CDR3 region has 13 residues. This CDR3 reads CASSTRVDQPQHF. Written as DNA, the CDR3 is TGTGCCAGCAGCACCAGGGTAGATCAGCCCCAGCATTTT.

The rearrangement joins TRBV29-1 to TRBJ2-2, with D uncertain. With 6 bases removed from V and 6 bases from J, the gap between germline ends came to 23 bases. The CDR3 covers 16 residues. Germline assignment: CDR1 SQVTM and CDR2 ANQGSEA. CDR3 sequence (DNA): TGCAGCGTGGAAAGATTGGACCGAGTAGTACCCGGGGAGCTGTTTTTT. Its translation: CSVERLDRVVPGELFF.

The CDR3 DNA follows: TGTGCCAGCGACCGGGTCTCAAATCAGCCCCAGCATTTT. It yields the protein CASDRVSNQPQHF. The chain couples TRBV2 to TRBJ1-5; D gene ambiguous. This CDR3 has 13 residues. Trimming took off 8 bases at V and 4 bases at J, with 12 bases between the two ends. Germline CDR1 and CDR2: SNHLY and FYNNEI.

The chain uses TRBV7-8 and TRBJ2-1, with D hard to call. Germline lookup yields CDR1 SGHVS and CDR2 FQNEAQ. CDR3 size: 13 residues. V shed 2 bases and J shed 9 bases, with 11 bases lying between them. The CDR3 DNA is TGTGCCAGCAGCTTATATACGCAGGTTGAGCAGTTCTTC. Translation gives CASSLYTQVEQFF.

The chain carries TRBV28 and TRBJ2-7, with 7 bases lining up with TRBD2. This CDR3 has 15 amino acids. V lost 8 bases, J lost 2 bases, and 12 bases stayed unmatched. CDR1 is MDHEN, CDR2 SYDVKM, per germline. The CDR3 protein is CASPIRSGTAYEQYF. CDR3 coding DNA: TGTGCCAGCCCTATCCGAAGCGGGACCGCCTACGAGCAGTACTTC.

The rearrangement joins TRBV27 to TRBJ1-2; D ambiguous. This CDR3 spans 14 amino acids. The germline V gene has CDR1 MNHEY and CDR2 SMNVEV (reference sequence). Deletions cut 6 bases from V and 5 bases from J, with 16 bases between. The CDR3 reads CASRLAGDRYGYTF. CDR3 DNA: TGTGCCAGCAGGCTAGCGGGTGATAGGTATGGCTACACCTTC.

This chain uses TRBV15 with TRBJ2-7; weak D call: TRBD1 (5 bases). Deletions cut 3 bases from V and 7 bases from J, with 13 bases between. Germline V gene sequence: CDR1 LNHNV, CDR2 YYDKDF (reference sequence). The CDR3 contains 13 residues. The CDR3 sequence is CATSSDRPQEQYF. Here the CDR3 DNA reads TGTGCCACCAGCAGCGACAGACCCCAGGAGCAGTACTTC.

The J gene is TRBJ2-1, the V gene TRBV9; possibly TRBD1 or TRBD2 for D (6 bases each). Germline CDR1 SGDLS, CDR2 YYNGEE. This CDR3 has 13 amino acids. The V end was cut by 0 bases, the J end by 9 bases, with 10 bases between. For the CDR3, the DNA is TGTGCCAGCAGCGTAGGGGGGGCCGGTGAGCAGTTCTTC. It encodes CASSVGGAGEQFF.

The gene calls are TRBV6-5 and TRBJ1-3, with D perhaps matching TRBD1 (5 bases). The germline V and J ends were trimmed by 4 bases and 4 bases, with 11 bases remaining between them. CDR3 length: 14 residues. Germline assignment: CDR1 MNHEY and CDR2 SVGAGI. Here the CDR3 reads CASSSAGRGNTIYF. The CDR3 bases are TGTGCCAGCAGTTCTGCAGGGAGAGGAAACACCATATATTTT.